This entry features one T cell receptor (beta chain) sequence. Its specificity is unknown. Libraries were prepared by immunoSEQ multiplex PCR; TCRdb keeps only in-frame clonotypes and omits some of them. There are approximately 110,000 clones in the sample; 65% to 90% occur only once, and 7.7% lies in the top ten. This specimen belongs to a study of T cell responses to AZD1222 COVID-19 vaccine. Study-level findings and limits: Repertoire samples came only from after the peak T cell response. Most donors were white British, females outnumbered males, and clonal diversity was possibly underestimated.

Sequencing used peripheral blood, obtained on day 0 of AZD1222 vaccination. This clonotype originated in an adult in good health.

The CDR3 nucleotides read TGTGCCAGCAGGGTCAGGGACAGTCATAATGAAAAACTGTTTTTT. This encodes CASRVRDSHNEKLFF. The chain couples TRBV2 to TRBJ1-4, with 7 bases lining up with TRBD1. The CDR3 runs 15 residues. V shed 6 bases, J shed 4 bases, and the junction held 8 bases outside the gene matches. Per the germline V gene, CDR1 is SNHLY and CDR2 is FYNNEI.